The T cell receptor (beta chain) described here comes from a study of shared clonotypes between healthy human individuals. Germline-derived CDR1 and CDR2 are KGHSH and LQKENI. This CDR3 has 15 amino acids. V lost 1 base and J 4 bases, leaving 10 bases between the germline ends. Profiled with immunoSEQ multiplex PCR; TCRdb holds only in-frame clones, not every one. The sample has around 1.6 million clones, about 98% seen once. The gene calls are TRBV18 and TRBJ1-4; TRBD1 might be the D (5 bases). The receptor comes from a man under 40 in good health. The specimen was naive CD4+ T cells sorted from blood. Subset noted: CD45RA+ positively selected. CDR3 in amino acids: CASSPRAGNNEKLFF. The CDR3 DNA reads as TGTGCCAGCTCACCACGGGCAGGGAATAATGAAAAACTGTTTTTT. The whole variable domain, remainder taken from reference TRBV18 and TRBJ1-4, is NAGVMQNPRHLVRRRGQEARLRCSPMKGHSHVYWYRQLPEEGLKFMVYLQKENIIDESGMPKERFSAEFPKEGPSILRIQQVVRGDSAAYFCASSPRAGNNEKLFFGSGTQLSVL.